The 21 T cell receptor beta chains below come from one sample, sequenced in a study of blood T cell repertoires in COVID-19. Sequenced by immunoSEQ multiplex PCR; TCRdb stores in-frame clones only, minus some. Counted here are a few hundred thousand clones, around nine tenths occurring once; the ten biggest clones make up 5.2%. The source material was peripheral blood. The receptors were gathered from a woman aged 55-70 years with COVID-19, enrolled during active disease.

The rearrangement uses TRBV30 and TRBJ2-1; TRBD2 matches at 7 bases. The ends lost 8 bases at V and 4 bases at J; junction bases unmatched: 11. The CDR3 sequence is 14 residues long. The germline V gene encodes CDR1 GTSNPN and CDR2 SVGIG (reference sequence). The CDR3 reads CATRWREMYNEQFF. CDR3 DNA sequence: TGTGCCACGAGGTGGCGGGAGATGTACAATGAGCAGTTCTTC. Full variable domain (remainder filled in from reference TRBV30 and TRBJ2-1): SQTIHQWPATLVQPVGSPLSLECTVEGTSNPNLYWYRQAAGRGLQLLFYSVGIGQISSEVPQNLSASRPQDRQFILSSKKLLLSDSGFYLCATRWREMYNEQFFGPGTRLTVL.

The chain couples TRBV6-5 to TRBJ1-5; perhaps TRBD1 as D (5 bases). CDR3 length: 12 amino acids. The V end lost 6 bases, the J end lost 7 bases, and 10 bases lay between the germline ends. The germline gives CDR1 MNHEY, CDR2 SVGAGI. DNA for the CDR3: TGTGCCAGCAGCAGGGTTGGGCAGCCCCAGCATTTT. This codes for CASSRVGQPQHF.

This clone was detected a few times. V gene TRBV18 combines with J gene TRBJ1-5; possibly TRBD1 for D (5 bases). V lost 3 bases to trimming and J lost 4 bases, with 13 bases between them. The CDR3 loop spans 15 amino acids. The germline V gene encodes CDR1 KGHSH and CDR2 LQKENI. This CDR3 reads CASSPAQGYNQPQHF. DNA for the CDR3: TGTGCCAGCTCACCGGCCCAGGGTTATAATCAGCCCCAGCATTTT.

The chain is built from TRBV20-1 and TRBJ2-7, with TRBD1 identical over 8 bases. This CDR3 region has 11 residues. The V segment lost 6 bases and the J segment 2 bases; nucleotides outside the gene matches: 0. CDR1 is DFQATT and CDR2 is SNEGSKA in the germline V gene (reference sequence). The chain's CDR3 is CSAGQAYEQYF. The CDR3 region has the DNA TGCAGTGCGGGACAGGCCTACGAGCAGTACTTC.

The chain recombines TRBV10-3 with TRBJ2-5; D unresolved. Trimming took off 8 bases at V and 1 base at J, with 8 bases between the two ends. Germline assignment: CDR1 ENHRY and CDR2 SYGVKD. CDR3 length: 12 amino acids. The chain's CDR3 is CAIGQTQETQYF. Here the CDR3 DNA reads TGTGCCATCGGGCAGACCCAAGAGACCCAGTACTTC.

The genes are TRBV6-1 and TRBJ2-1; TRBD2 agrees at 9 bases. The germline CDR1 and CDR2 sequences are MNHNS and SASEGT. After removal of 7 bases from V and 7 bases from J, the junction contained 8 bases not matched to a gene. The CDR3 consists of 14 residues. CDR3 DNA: TGTGCCAGCACCCTTAGCGGGAGAGGGAATGAGCAGTTCTTC. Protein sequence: CASTLSGRGNEQFF.

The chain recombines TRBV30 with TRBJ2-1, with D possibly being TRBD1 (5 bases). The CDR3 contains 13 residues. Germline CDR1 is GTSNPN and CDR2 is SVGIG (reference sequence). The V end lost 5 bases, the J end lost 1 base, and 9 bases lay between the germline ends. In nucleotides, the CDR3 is TGTGCCTGGGGGGCTAGTTCCTACAATGAGCAGTTCTTC. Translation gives CAWGASSYNEQFF.

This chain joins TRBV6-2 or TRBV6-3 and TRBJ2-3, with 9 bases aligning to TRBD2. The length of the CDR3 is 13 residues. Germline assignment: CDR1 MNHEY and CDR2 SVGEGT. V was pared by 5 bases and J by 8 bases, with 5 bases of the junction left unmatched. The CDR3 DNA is TGTGCCAGCAGTCCAGGCGGGAGGGTTACGCAGTATTTT. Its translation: CASSPGGRVTQYF.

CDR3 sequence reads: CASSQDWLAGLSYEQYF. The CDR3 nucleotides are TGCGCCAGCAGCCAAGATTGGCTAGCGGGGCTATCCTACGAGCAGTACTTC. This chain uses TRBV4-3 with TRBJ2-7, with 9 positions matching TRBD2. Trimming removed 0 bases from V and 1 base from J; junction bases left unmatched: 7. This CDR3 spans 17 amino acids. Germline assignment: CDR1 LGHNA and CDR2 YSLEER.

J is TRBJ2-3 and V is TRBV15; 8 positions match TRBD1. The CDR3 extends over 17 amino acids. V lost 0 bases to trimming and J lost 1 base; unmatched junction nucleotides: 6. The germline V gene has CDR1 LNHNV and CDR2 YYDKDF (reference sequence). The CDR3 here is CATSRDRGRGRTDTQYF. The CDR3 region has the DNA TGTGCCACCAGCAGAGATCGGGGCAGGGGGCGCACAGATACGCAGTATTTT.

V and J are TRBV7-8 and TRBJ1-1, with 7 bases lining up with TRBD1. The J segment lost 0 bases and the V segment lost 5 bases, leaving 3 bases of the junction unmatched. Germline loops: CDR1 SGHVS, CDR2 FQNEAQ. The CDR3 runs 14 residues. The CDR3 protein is CASSLDRLNTEAFF. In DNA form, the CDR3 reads TGTGCCAGCAGCCTGGACAGGTTGAACACTGAAGCTTTCTTT.

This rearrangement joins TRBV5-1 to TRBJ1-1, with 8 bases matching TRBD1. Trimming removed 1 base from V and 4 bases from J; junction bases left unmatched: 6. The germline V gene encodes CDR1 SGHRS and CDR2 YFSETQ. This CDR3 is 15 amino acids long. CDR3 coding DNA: TGCGCCAGCAGCTTGAGGCAGGGGGCGATCACTGAAGCTTTCTTT. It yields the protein CASSLRQGAITEAFF.

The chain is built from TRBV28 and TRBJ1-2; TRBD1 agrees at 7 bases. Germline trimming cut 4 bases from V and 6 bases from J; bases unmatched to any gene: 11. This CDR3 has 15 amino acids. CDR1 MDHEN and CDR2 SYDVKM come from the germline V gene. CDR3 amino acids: CASSSPRTGTNGYTF. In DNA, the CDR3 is TGTGCCAGCAGTTCACCCAGGACAGGTACAAATGGCTACACCTTC.

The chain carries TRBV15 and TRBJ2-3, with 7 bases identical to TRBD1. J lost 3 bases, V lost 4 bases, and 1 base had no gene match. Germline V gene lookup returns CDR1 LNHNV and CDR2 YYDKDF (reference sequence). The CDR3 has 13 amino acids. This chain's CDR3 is CATSTQGTDTQYF. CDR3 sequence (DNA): TGTGCCACCAGCACACAGGGGACAGATACGCAGTATTTT.

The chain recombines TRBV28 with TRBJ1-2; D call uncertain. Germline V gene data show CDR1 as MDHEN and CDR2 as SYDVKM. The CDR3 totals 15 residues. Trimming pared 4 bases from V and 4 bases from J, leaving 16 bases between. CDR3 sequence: CASSSRYLPLYGYTF. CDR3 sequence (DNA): TGTGCCAGCAGTTCCCGGTATCTGCCTCTCTATGGCTACACCTTC.

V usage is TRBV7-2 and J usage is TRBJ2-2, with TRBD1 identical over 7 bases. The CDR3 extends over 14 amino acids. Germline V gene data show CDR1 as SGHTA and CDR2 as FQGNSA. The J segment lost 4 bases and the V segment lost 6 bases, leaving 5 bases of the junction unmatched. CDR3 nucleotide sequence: TGTGCCAGCAGTTACGACAGGGTCACCGGGGAGCTGTTTTTT. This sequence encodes CASSYDRVTGELFF.

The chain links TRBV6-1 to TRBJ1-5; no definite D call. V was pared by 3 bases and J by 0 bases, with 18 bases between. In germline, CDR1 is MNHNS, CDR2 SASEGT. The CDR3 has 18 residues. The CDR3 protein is CASSDKTLALYSNQPQHF. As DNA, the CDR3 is TGTGCCAGCAGTGATAAGACTTTGGCTCTATATAGCAATCAGCCCCAGCATTTT.

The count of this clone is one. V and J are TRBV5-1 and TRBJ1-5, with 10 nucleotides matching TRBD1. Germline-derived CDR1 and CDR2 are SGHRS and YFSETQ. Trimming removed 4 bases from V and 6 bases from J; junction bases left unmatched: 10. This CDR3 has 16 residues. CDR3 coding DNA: TGCGCCAGCAGCCTTGGGACAGGGGTAGGGGGTCAGCCCCAGCATTTT. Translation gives CASSLGTGVGGQPQHF.

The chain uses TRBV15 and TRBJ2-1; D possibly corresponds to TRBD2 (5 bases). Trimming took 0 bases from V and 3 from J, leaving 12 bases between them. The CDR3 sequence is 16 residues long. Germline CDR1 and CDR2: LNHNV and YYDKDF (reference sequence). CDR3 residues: CATSRDEGMNYNEQFF. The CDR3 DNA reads TGTGCCACCAGCAGAGATGAGGGAATGAACTACAATGAGCAGTTCTTC.

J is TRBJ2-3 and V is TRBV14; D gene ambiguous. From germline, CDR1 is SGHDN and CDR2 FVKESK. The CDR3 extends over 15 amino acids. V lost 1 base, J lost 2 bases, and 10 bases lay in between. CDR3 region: CASSQGYGATDTQYF. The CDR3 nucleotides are TGTGCCAGCAGCCAAGGGTACGGAGCCACAGATACGCAGTATTTT. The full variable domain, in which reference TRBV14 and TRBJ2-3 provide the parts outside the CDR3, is EAGVTQFPSHSVIEKGQTVTLRCDPISGHDNLYWYRRVMGKEIKFLLHFVKESKQDESGMPNNRFLAERTGGTYSTLKVQPAELEDSGVYFCASSQGYGATDTQYFGPGTRLTVL.

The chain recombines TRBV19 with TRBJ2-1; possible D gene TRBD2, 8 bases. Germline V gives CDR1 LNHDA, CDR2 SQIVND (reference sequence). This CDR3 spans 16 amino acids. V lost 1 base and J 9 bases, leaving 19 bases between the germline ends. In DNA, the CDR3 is TGTGCCAGTAGTATAGGGTTAGCGGGAAGGGGGCCTGAGCAGTTCTTC. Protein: CASSIGLAGRGPEQFF.